The 32 T cell receptor beta chains below were found in one sample sequenced in a study of human T cells and chemical hapten exposure. Time point given: pre-sensitization, week 0. Treatment: therapeutic diphenylcyclopropenone sensitization with weekly scalp DPC. TCRdb itself ran the RACE reads through MiXCR, one entry per CDR3 protein. The sample records under 300,000 distinct CDR3 sequences, 7.5% to 10% being singletons. This specimen was whole blood, taken in connection with sensitization to the hapten diphenylcyclopropenone (DPC). These receptors originate from a woman between 35 and 50 years old with alopecia areata. Some clones in this sample may be carry-over from other donors' samples.

This clonotype was found a few times. V is TRBV7-9 and J is TRBJ1-4; D might be TRBD1 (5 bases). Trimming removed 1 base at V and 5 bases at J, with 11 bases between. The germline CDR1 and CDR2 sequences are SEHNR and FQNEAQ (reference sequence). This CDR3 is built from 15 residues. CDR3 DNA sequence: TGTGCCAGCAGCTTAGGGCAGGGCGGCAATGAAAAACTGTTTTTT. This translates into CASSLGQGGNEKLFF.

The CDR3 sequence: CSATQLAGRTDTQYF. CDR3 in DNA: TGCAGTGCGACCCAACTAGCGGGTCGCACAGATACGCAGTATTTT. The V and J genes are TRBV20-1 and TRBJ2-3, with 9 bases matching TRBD2. Per germline, CDR1 DFQATT and CDR2 SNEGSKA (reference sequence). CDR3 size: 15 residues. Unmatched junction bases numbered 8, after V lost 6 bases and J lost 1 base.

This clonotype was detected many times. V usage is TRBV7-9 and J usage is TRBJ2-1; either TRBD1 or TRBD2 may supply D (5 bases each). The CDR3 totals 15 residues. The germline V gene has CDR1 SEHNR and CDR2 FQNEAQ (reference sequence). Trimming removed 3 bases at V and 2 bases at J, with 11 bases between. This CDR3 is CASSLERGPYNEQFF. The CDR3 DNA reads as TGTGCCAGCAGCTTGGAGAGGGGACCCTACAATGAGCAGTTCTTC. The full variable domain, its missing parts supplied by reference TRBV7-9 and TRBJ2-1, is DTGVSQNPRHKITKRGQNVTFRCDPISEHNRLYWYRQTLGQGPEFLTYFQNEAQLEKSRLLSDRFSAERPKGSFSTLEIQRTEQGDSAMYLCASSLERGPYNEQFFGPGTRLTVL.

The genes are TRBV6-6 and TRBJ2-1; tentative D call: TRBD1 (5 bases). Germline lookup yields CDR1 MNHNY and CDR2 SVGAGI (reference sequence). CDR3 length equals 17 residues. V was cut by 2 bases and J by 0 bases, with 14 bases left in between. This chain's CDR3 is CASSYPIRRGSYNEQFF. As DNA, the CDR3 is TGTGCCAGCAGTTACCCGATCCGTAGGGGCTCCTACAATGAGCAGTTCTTC.

The chain carries TRBV6-2 or TRBV6-3 and TRBJ2-5; TRBD1 agrees at 9 bases. Per the germline V gene, CDR1 is MNHEY and CDR2 is SVGEGT. This CDR3 is 14 amino acids long. Unmatched junction bases numbered 6, after V lost 6 bases and J lost 4 bases. CDR3 sequence reads: CASRQTGGAETQYF. CDR3 nucleotide sequence: TGTGCCAGCAGACAAACAGGGGGCGCAGAGACCCAGTACTTC.

This chain joins TRBV7-2 and TRBJ2-5, with 8 positions matching TRBD2. The V gene end was trimmed by 1 base and the J gene end by 3 bases; junction bases not matched to a gene: 4. Germline CDR1 reads SGHTA; CDR2 reads FQGNSA. The CDR3 totals 15 residues. CDR3 in DNA: TGTGCCAGCAGCTTAGTGGCCGGGGGGGAAGAGACCCAGTACTTC. It codes for CASSLVAGGEETQYF.

V and J are TRBV21-1 and TRBJ2-4; the D segment call TRBD2 is taken from the table without a DNA check. TRBV21-1 is reported as a pseudogene. CDR3 length: 15 amino acids. Here the CDR3 DNA reads TGTGCCAGCAGCAAGAGCGGTCTAGCCAAAAACATTCAGTACTTC. As protein: CASSKSGLAKNIQYF.

This clonotype was counted at least ten times. An end of the junction does not agree with germline; a read error may underlie this. This rearrangement joins TRBV7-7 to TRBJ2-3; weak D call: TRBD2 (7 bases). The CDR3 is made up of 12 amino acids. Germline CDR1 SSHAT, CDR2 FNYEAQ (reference sequence). CDR3 sequence reads: CASSSPGGTQYF. CDR3 nucleotides: TGTGCTAGCAGCTCCCCGGGGGGCACGCAGTATTTT.

The chain employs TRBV7-2 and TRBJ1-1; tentatively, D is TRBD1 (6 bases). CDR1 and CDR2 (germline): SGHTA, FQGNSA. V was trimmed by 0 bases and J by 4 bases, leaving 12 bases between them. The CDR3 totals 15 residues. Here the CDR3 DNA reads TGTGCCAGCAGCTTAGCCGGGGGCGCGGGCACTGAAGCTTTCTTT. It translates to CASSLAGGAGTEAFF. Variable domain in full (rest from reference TRBV7-2 and TRBJ1-1): GAGVSQSPSNKVTEKGKDVELRCDPISGHTALYWYRQSLGQGLEFLIYFQGNSAPDKSGLPSDRFSAERTGGSVSTLTIQRTQQEDSAVYLCASSLAGGAGTEAFFGQGTRLTVV.

This clonotype has at least ten counts. V is TRBV3-1 and J is TRBJ1-6; D uncertain. The germline V gene encodes CDR1 LGHDT and CDR2 YNNKEL (reference sequence). The CDR3 contains 16 residues. V was pared by 0 bases and J by 7 bases, with 13 bases between. Here the CDR3 DNA reads TGTGCCAGCAGCCAAGATCGGACTCCAAGAAATTCACCCCTCCACTTT. It is translated as CASSQDRTPRNSPLHF. Full variable domain (missing parts from reference TRBV3-1 and TRBJ1-6): DTAVSQTPKYLVTQMGNDKSIKCEQNLGHDTMYWYKQDSKKFLKIMFSYNNKELIINETVPNRFSPKSPDKAHLNLHINSLELGDSAVYFCASSQDRTPRNSPLHFGNGTRLTVT.

This clonotype was seen repeatedly, ten times or more. The chain is built from TRBV6-5 and TRBJ1-4; perhaps TRBD1 as D (6 bases). The length of the CDR3 is 15 residues. Germline V lookup: CDR1 MNHEY, CDR2 SVGAGI. Trimming shortened V by 4 bases and J by 5 bases, and 14 bases separated the two germline ends. CDR3 residues: CASSSPRGRNEKLFF. CDR3 in DNA: TGTGCCAGCAGTTCCCCCAGGGGCAGGAATGAAAAACTGTTTTTT.

This clonotype occurred a few times. The chain is built from TRBV4-2 and TRBJ1-5; D gene unclear. Trimming took 0 bases from V and 6 from J, leaving 12 bases between them. The germline gives CDR1 LGHNA, CDR2 YNFKEQ. The CDR3 is 15 amino acids. CDR3 bases: TGTGCCAGCAGCCAAGATACCGCAACCGGTCAGCCCCAGCATTTT. Protein product: CASSQDTATGQPQHF.

This clonotype was seen at least ten times. This sequence joins TRBV5-1 and TRBJ1-2; 9 nucleotides match TRBD1. The junction had 7 bases not matched to a gene; V was cut back by 4 bases and J by 3 bases. This CDR3 has 15 residues. Germline CDR1 SGHRS, CDR2 YFSETQ. The CDR3 spells CASSPGQGGYYGYTF. CDR3 sequence (DNA): TGCGCCAGCAGCCCGGGACAGGGCGGATACTATGGCTACACCTTC.

At least ten counts were recorded for this clonotype. The rearrangement uses TRBV6-2 or TRBV6-3 and TRBJ1-5; no reliable D call. This CDR3 has 12 amino acids. Deletions cut 6 bases from V and 4 bases from J, with 7 bases between. Germline CDR1 reads MNHEY; CDR2 reads SVGEGT. The CDR3 loop is CASSQLNQPQHF. The CDR3 DNA sequence: TGTGCCAGCAGCCAACTTAATCAGCCCCAGCATTTT.

The chain employs TRBV5-5 and TRBJ1-6; weak D call: TRBD1 (6 bases). This CDR3 is 15 amino acids long. V was pared by 4 bases and J by 10 bases, with 18 bases between. CDR1 and CDR2 (germline): SGHKS, YYEKEE (reference sequence). The CDR3 spells CASSIPTGGGSPLHF. Written as DNA, the CDR3 is TGTGCCAGCAGCATACCTACCGGGGGCGGCTCACCCCTCCACTTT.

The V gene is TRBV12-3 or TRBV12-4, the J gene TRBJ1-4; D is uncertain. V lost 8 bases and J 0 bases, leaving 10 bases between the germline ends. The CDR3 contains 14 residues. Here the CDR3 DNA reads TGTGCCAGCCGTAGGACCTCAACTAATGAAAAACTGTTTTTT. It is translated as CASRRTSTNEKLFF.

The sample holds many counts of this clonotype. The chain has TRBV10-3 and TRBJ2-7, with 7 bases fitting TRBD1. The ends lost 0 bases at V and 3 bases at J; junction bases unmatched: 5. The CDR3 spans 15 residues. Germline V gene sequence: CDR1 ENHRY, CDR2 SYGVKD. Here the CDR3 reads CAISESLTGNYEQYF. The CDR3 DNA reads TGTGCCATCAGTGAGTCCCTGACAGGGAACTACGAGCAGTACTTC.

In this sample, this clonotype turned up many times. This rearrangement joins TRBV5-1 to TRBJ2-2; D gene ambiguous. The CDR3 has 15 residues. Germline lookup yields CDR1 SGHRS and CDR2 YFSETQ. V lost 4 bases, J lost 5 bases, and 15 bases lay in between. This CDR3 is CASSRTDPATGELFF. CDR3 DNA: TGCGCCAGCAGCCGGACGGACCCCGCGACCGGGGAGCTGTTTTTT. Full variable domain (missing parts from reference TRBV5-1 and TRBJ2-2): KAGVTQTPRYLIKTRGQQVTLSCSPISGHRSVSWYQQTPGQGLQFLFEYFSETQRNKGNFPGRFSGRQFSNSRSEMNVSTLELGDSALYLCASSRTDPATGELFFGEGSRLTVL.

This chain uses TRBV5-1 with TRBJ2-1, with D tentatively TRBD2 (5 bases). CDR3 length equals 15 residues. Germline values: CDR1 SGHRS, CDR2 YFSETQ. V gave up 0 bases and J gave up 3 bases, with 10 bases separating them. This chain's CDR3 is CASSLAGNHYNEQFF. In DNA form, the CDR3 reads TGCGCCAGCAGCTTGGCCGGGAACCACTACAATGAGCAGTTCTTC.

This clonotype was seen only a few times. V usage is TRBV6-2 or TRBV6-3 and J usage is TRBJ1-5; D might be TRBD1 (5 bases). Germline V CDR1 and CDR2: MNHEY, SVGEGT. The ends were cut back, 2 bases at V and 5 bases at J, with 13 bases in the middle. This CDR3 has 15 residues. This CDR3 is CASSYGGTWDQPQHF. The CDR3, as DNA: TGTGCCAGCAGTTACGGGGGAACCTGGGATCAGCCCCAGCATTTT.

This clonotype was found many times. The chain recombines TRBV7-2 with TRBJ2-3, with 7 bases that match TRBD1. The germline V gene encodes CDR1 SGHTA and CDR2 FQGNSA. The CDR3 runs to 15 residues. The V gene end was trimmed by 3 bases and the J gene end by 0 bases; junction bases not matched to a gene: 3. The CDR3 DNA follows: TGTGCCAGCAGCTTGGGACAGACTAGCACAGATACGCAGTATTTT. Translated, it gives CASSLGQTSTDTQYF.

This clonotype has more than one count but fewer than ten. The rearrangement links TRBV9 to TRBJ1-3; D ambiguous. This CDR3 has 19 residues. V was shortened by 3 bases and J by 0 bases, with 22 bases between the two germline ends. The germline gives CDR1 SGDLS, CDR2 YYNGEE. The CDR3 coding sequence is TGTGCCAGCAGCGAGCCGGGCCTAACTTGGGGAAGCTCTGGAAACACCATATATTTT. It encodes CASSEPGLTWGSSGNTIYF.

This clonotype has only a few counts. The V call is TRBV12-3 or TRBV12-4, the J call TRBJ1-1; 7 positions match TRBD1. The CDR3 loop spans 14 amino acids. The junction had 10 bases not matched to a gene; V was cut back by 8 bases and J by 4 bases. CDR3 sequence: CASLRYRGSTEAFF. The DNA of the CDR3 is TGTGCCAGCCTCCGTTACAGGGGTTCCACTGAAGCTTTCTTT.

V is TRBV28 and J is TRBJ2-5; 12 positions agree with TRBD2. The CDR3 covers 21 residues. Unmatched junction bases numbered 17, after V lost 3 bases and J lost 0 bases. The germline CDR1 and CDR2 sequences are MDHEN and SYDVKM. The CDR3 bases are TGTGCCAGCAGTTTCCCTAAGACTAGCGGGAGCCACTATATGAACCAAGAGACCCAGTACTTC. It codes for CASSFPKTSGSHYMNQETQYF.

J is TRBJ2-1 and V is TRBV7-9; 13 bases are a match to TRBD2. Germline V gene lookup returns CDR1 SEHNR and CDR2 FQNEAQ (reference sequence). CDR3 length: 15 amino acids. Trimming at V came to 6 bases and at J to 9 bases, leaving 8 bases not matched to a gene. CDR3 bases: TGTGCCAGCAGTGAGGGGACTAGCGGGAATGGTGAGCAGTTCTTC. Translation: CASSEGTSGNGEQFF.

V gene TRBV7-9 combines with J gene TRBJ1-1, with 8 bases matching TRBD1. J was trimmed by 8 bases and V by 0 bases; bases with no gene match: 2. The germline CDR1 and CDR2 sequences are SEHNR and FQNEAQ (reference sequence). CDR3 length: 13 residues. The CDR3 nucleotides read TGTGCCAGCAGCTTAGCCGGACAGGGAGAAGCTTTCTTT. This sequence encodes CASSLAGQGEAFF.

The J gene is TRBJ2-7, the V gene TRBV28; 12 bases align to TRBD2. Germline CDR1 and CDR2: MDHEN and SYDVKM. Trimming removed 8 bases from V and 2 bases from J; junction bases left unmatched: 10. This CDR3 spans 16 amino acids. As DNA, the CDR3 is TGTGCCAGCTTCGGCCTAGCGGGAGGGCAGACCTACGAGCAGTACTTC. It codes for CASFGLAGGQTYEQYF.

The V gene is TRBV12-3 or TRBV12-4, the J gene TRBJ1-1; 8 bases align to TRBD1. V was pared by 7 bases and J by 3 bases, with 10 bases of the junction left unmatched. This CDR3 has 15 residues. This chain's CDR3 is CASIPQGEGHTEAFF. DNA of the CDR3: TGTGCCAGCATTCCACAGGGGGAGGGTCACACTGAAGCTTTCTTT.

This clonotype was counted between two and nine times. The rearrangement links TRBV6-6 to TRBJ2-7; D could derive from TRBD1 or TRBD2 (5 bases each). Trimming removed 6 bases at V and 3 bases at J, with 15 bases between. Looked up from germline, CDR1 is MNHNY and CDR2 is SVGAGI (reference sequence). The CDR3 is 14 amino acids. The CDR3 is CASSSTGTDYEQYF. DNA of the CDR3: TGTGCCAGCAGCTCAACCGGGACGGACTACGAGCAGTACTTC.

The chain links TRBV6-2 or TRBV6-3 to TRBJ1-5; 7 bases are a match to TRBD1. This CDR3 contains 16 residues. After removal of 4 bases from V and 2 bases from J, the junction contained 8 bases not matched to a gene. The germline V gene has CDR1 MNHEY and CDR2 SVGEGT. CDR3 sequence: CASSFEKGAGNQPQHF. The CDR3 DNA sequence: TGTGCCAGCAGTTTCGAAAAGGGGGCAGGCAATCAGCCCCAGCATTTT.

This sequence joins TRBV9 and TRBJ2-5, with a weak D call TRBD2 (5 bases). The CDR3 covers 14 residues. CDR1 and CDR2 (germline): SGDLS, YYNGEE. V was shortened by 0 bases and J by 4 bases, with 10 bases between the two germline ends. The CDR3 DNA sequence: TGTGCCAGCAGCGTAGTCGGGATAGGAGAGACCCAGTACTTC. This sequence encodes CASSVVGIGETQYF.

At least ten counts were recorded for this clonotype. The chain carries TRBV2 and TRBJ2-1, with TRBD1 as a possible D gene (5 bases). This CDR3 has 14 amino acids. V gave up 4 bases and J gave up 3 bases, with 10 bases separating them. Germline CDR1 SNHLY, CDR2 FYNNEI. CDR3 in DNA: TGTGCCAGCAGTGTCAGAACAGGCTACAATGAGCAGTTCTTC. It codes for CASSVRTGYNEQFF. Variable domain in full (rest from reference TRBV2 and TRBJ2-1): EPEVTQTPSHQVTQMGQEVILRCVPISNHLYFYWYRQILGQKVEFLVSFYNNEISEKSEIFDDQFSVERPDGSNFTLKIRSTKLEDSAMYFCASSVRTGYNEQFFGPGTRLTVL.